This T cell receptor beta chain appears in the sequencing data of a study of T-cell reconstitution after alpha-beta-depleted transplantation in children. From germline, CDR1 is MRHNA and CDR2 SNTAGT. The J segment lost 1 base and the V segment lost 1 base, leaving 4 bases of the junction unmatched. The CDR3 sequence is 16 residues long. For TCRbeta, the library was prepared with unique molecular identifiers. TCRdb itself ran the PCR reads through MiXCR, one entry per CDR3 protein. The sample lists hundreds of thousands of distinct CDR3 sequences; 16% were seen once. The clonotype was recovered from a human donor who donated a stem cell graft to a child with acute myeloid leukemia. The chain is built from TRBV6-4 and TRBJ2-7, with 10 bases identical to TRBD2. The source was PBMCs from the stem cell graft donor, collected from the stem cell graft. In nucleotides, the CDR3 is TGTGCCAGCAGTGACTTCTTACTAGCGGGGTCCTACGAGCAGTACGTC. Protein sequence: CASSDFLLAGSYEQYV.